This T cell receptor (beta chain) stems from a study of T cell responses to AZD1222 COVID-19 vaccine. Profiling relied on immunoSEQ multiplex PCR, and the TCRdb table lists in-frame clones only, not all of them. Seen here are more than 65,000 clones, around 85% observed once, and the top ten hold roughly 3.6%. Germline lookup yields CDR1 SGHVS and CDR2 FQNEAQ. CDR3 length: 15 amino acids. V trimming: 6 bases; J trimming: 5 bases; junction bases outside the gene matches: 7. The study, taken as a whole, reports: White British people made up most donors, females outnumbered males, and clonal diversity was possibly underestimated. It was only after the peak T cell response that any repertoires were sampled. Among spike-specific TCRs, nearly half reportedly target unmutated variant regions. Rises in breadth and depth of Spike-specific TCRs came after two AZD1222 doses.

As concerns this clone: Its antigen remains unknown.

This receptor was obtained from an adult who received the AZD1222 COVID-19 vaccine. The chain employs TRBV7-8 and TRBJ1-4; 9 bases line up with TRBD1. Specimen: peripheral blood, collected 28 days after the second AZD1222 dose. DNA of the CDR3: TGTGCCAGCAGACGTCGGGACAGGGTGAATGAAAAACTGTTTTTT. As protein: CASRRRDRVNEKLFF.